A selection of T cell receptor beta chains follows, all from one sample in a study of human T cells and chemical hapten exposure. TCRdb re-analysed the RACE reads in MiXCR, keeping a single row per CDR3 protein. The sample has about 82,000 distinct CDR3 sequences, 10% to 15% seen once. The sequenced sample was whole blood, obtained in connection with sensitization to the hapten diphenylcyclopropenone (DPC). The source of these receptors is a woman between 45 and 65 years old with alopecia areata. Some clones in this sample may be carry-over from other donors' samples. CDR3s include the opening cysteine and the closing phenylalanine or tryptophan. A D gene is named only where the DNA matches it firmly. Expanded clones are given a class, and other clones once, few, many or no size at all.

clone size	V gene	J gene	D gene	CDR3 protein	CDR3 DNA
many	TRBV6-5	TRBJ2-2	TRBD2	CASSRLPGRGTGELFF	TGTGCCAGCAGCCGACTACCCGGGAGGGGCACCGGGGAGCTGTTTTTT
many	TRBV7-6	TRBJ2-5	-	CASSPRTKQETQYF	TGTGCCAGCAGCCCCCGGACTAAGCAAGAGACCCAGTACTTC
few	TRBV20-1	TRBJ2-7	-	CSARDPDLYEQYF	TGCAGTGCTAGAGACCCAGACTTGTACGAGCAGTACTTC
-	TRBV29-1	TRBJ1-1	-	CSVDGSRTNTEAFF	TGCAGCGTTGATGGTAGCAGGACGAACACTGAAGCTTTCTTT
many	TRBV11-2	TRBJ2-2	TRBD2	CASSLMPGTSYTGELFF	TGTGCCAGCAGCCTAATGCCAGGGACTAGCTACACCGGGGAGCTGTTTTTT
many	TRBV7-2	TRBJ2-1	TRBD2	CASSPGPAGGYSEQFF	TGTGCCAGCAGCCCGGGCCCTGCGGGAGGGTACAGTGAGCAGTTCTTC
-	TRBV3-1	TRBJ2-7	-	CASSQVGQTFYEQYF	TGTGCCAGCAGCCAAGTTGGACAGACCTTCTACGAGCAGTACTTC
-	TRBV11-2	TRBJ2-5	-	CASSLQYQETQYF	TGTGCCAGCAGCTTACAATATCAAGAGACCCAGTACTTC
few	TRBV5-1	TRBJ1-1	TRBD1	CASSPYGTGGTEAFF	TGCGCCAGCAGCCCTTATGGGACAGGGGGCACTGAAGCTTTCTTT
many	TRBV7-9	TRBJ1-5	TRBD1	CASSLGTYGQGANQPQHF	TGTGCCAGCAGCTTAGGAACCTACGGACAGGGGGCTAATCAGCCCCAGCATTTT
few	TRBV18	TRBJ1-6	-	CASSPTGEGSPLHF	TGTGCCAGCTCACCAACCGGGGAAGGGTCACCCCTCCACTTT
many	TRBV29-1	TRBJ2-5	-	CSVDASGAQETQYF	TGCAGCGTTGACGCTTCAGGGGCCCAAGAGACCCAGTACTTC
-	TRBV12-3/TRBV12-4	TRBJ1-1	-	CASTSYTEAFF	TGTGCCAGCACCTCCTACACTGAAGCTTTCTTT
many	TRBV29-1	TRBJ2-7	TRBD2	CSVNSGSEGEQYF	TGCAGCGTCAATAGCGGGAGCGAAGGCGAGCAGTACTTC
-	TRBV3-1	TRBJ2-1	TRBD2	CASSQDLTSVYNEQFF	TGTGCCAGCAGCCAAGATCTGACTAGCGTTTACAATGAGCAGTTCTTC
few	TRBV5-1	TRBJ2-1	-	CASSLDPPAEQFF	TGCGCCAGCAGCTTGGACCCACCAGCTGAGCAGTTCTTC
-	TRBV20-1	TRBJ1-5	TRBD1	CSASGSGTDSNQPQHF	TGCAGTGCTAGTGGTTCCGGGACAGATAGCAATCAGCCCCAGCATTTT
-	TRBV6-2/TRBV6-3	TRBJ1-5	-	CASNALFQGPQHF	TGTGCCAGCAATGCCCTTTTCCAGGGACCCCAGCATTTT
-	TRBV10-2	TRBJ2-2	-	CASSDPTRGAAGELFF	TGCGCCAGCAGCGATCCTACGAGGGGTGCGGCCGGGGAGCTGTTTTTT
few	TRBV6-6	TRBJ2-7	TRBD2	CASSYVLAGESGEQYF	TGTGCCAGCAGTTATGTTTTGGCGGGAGAGTCGGGCGAGCAGTACTTC
many	TRBV2	TRBJ2-1	-	CASSEALGRSVEQFF	TGTGCCAGCAGTGAAGCGCTTGGTAGGTCGGTTGAGCAGTTCTTC
-	TRBV30	TRBJ2-3	-	CAWSVRTHRGRDTQYF	TGTGCCTGGAGTGTTCGGACCCATCGGGGGAGAGATACGCAGTATTTT
few	TRBV12-3/TRBV12-4	TRBJ1-4	TRBD1	CASSLKWTGYEKLFF	TGTGCCAGCAGTTTAAAGTGGACAGGGTATGAAAAACTGTTTTTT